This entry lists 11 T cell receptor beta chains sequenced from one sample in a study of blood T cell repertoires in COVID-19. Measured with immunoSEQ multiplex PCR; TCRdb has only the in-frame clones, and not every one. The sample carries about 430,000 clones, roughly 90% recorded once. The sequenced material came from peripheral blood. Receptors originate from a man younger than 30 with COVID-19, enrolled during active disease.

CDR3: CASSLAYVASYEQYF. The DNA of the CDR3 is TGTGCCAGCAGCTTGGCCTATGTCGCCTCCTACGAGCAGTACTTC. The genes are TRBV5-5 and TRBJ2-7; D unresolved. Germline loops: CDR1 SGHKS, CDR2 YYEKEE (reference sequence). Trimming pared 0 bases from V and 0 bases from J, leaving 10 bases between. The length of the CDR3 is 15 residues.

The chain uses TRBV5-1 and TRBJ2-1, with D perhaps TRBD2 (6 bases). The V gene's germline CDR1 is SGHRS and CDR2 YFSETQ. This CDR3 comprises 14 residues. Between the trimmed V and J ends, which lost 5 bases and 9 bases, there was a span of 18 bases. The CDR3 DNA reads TGCGCCAGCAGTTCCGGGGAGGTTGCCCGTGAGCAGTTCTTC. Amino acid sequence: CASSSGEVAREQFF.

The chain couples TRBV27 to TRBJ1-2; 7 bases are shared with TRBD1. V dropped 8 bases and J dropped 4; count of bases not matched to a gene: 7. Germline loops: CDR1 MNHEY, CDR2 SMNVEV (reference sequence). The CDR3 extends over 13 amino acids. The CDR3 is CASGREGAYGYTF. The CDR3, as DNA: TGTGCCAGCGGACGAGAGGGGGCCTATGGCTACACCTTC.

This sequence joins TRBV9 and TRBJ2-1; 9 bases are shared with TRBD1. Germline values: CDR1 SGDLS, CDR2 YYNGEE. The CDR3 runs to 15 residues. J gave up 9 bases and V 3 bases, and 10 bases lay outside the gene matches. CDR3 in amino acids: CASSGIGGQGGEQFF. CDR3 nucleotides: TGTGCCAGCAGCGGAATCGGGGGACAGGGAGGTGAGCAGTTCTTC.

V gene TRBV19 combines with J gene TRBJ2-5; TRBD2 agrees at 9 bases. The CDR3 has 15 amino acids. The V and J ends lost 4 bases and 3 bases, in that order; junction bases with no gene match: 6. Germline-derived CDR1 and CDR2 are LNHDA and SQIVND (reference sequence). Written as DNA, the CDR3 is TGTGCCAGTAGTAGGCTAGCGGGGAGAAAAGAGACCCAGTACTTC. Residues: CASSRLAGRKETQYF.

Only a few counts were recorded for this clone. J is TRBJ1-5 and V is TRBV18, with 10 bases that match TRBD1. Germline CDR1 and CDR2: KGHSH and LQKENI. J lost 5 bases, V lost 4 bases, and 2 bases had no gene match. The CDR3 contains 14 residues. The CDR3: CASSQGTGDQPQHF. DNA of the CDR3: TGTGCCAGCTCACAAGGGACAGGGGATCAGCCCCAGCATTTT.

The chain combines TRBV27 with TRBJ1-1; TRBD1 aligns across 8 bases. The CDR3 is made up of 15 amino acids. Germline CDR1 and CDR2: MNHEY and SMNVEV (reference sequence). Trimming cost V 6 bases and J 4 bases; bases outside gene matches: 10. The CDR3 spells CASRPGQGKGTEAFF. CDR3 bases: TGTGCCAGCAGGCCTGGACAGGGAAAAGGCACTGAAGCTTTCTTT.

V usage is TRBV11-3 and J usage is TRBJ2-5; 8 bases fit TRBD2. The germline CDR1 and CDR2 sequences are SGHNT and YENEEA. The CDR3 contains 17 residues. With V trimmed by 3 bases and J by 5 bases, 14 bases remained unmatched. CDR3 residues: CASSFVSLSGRVETQYF. The CDR3, as DNA: TGTGCCAGCAGCTTTGTTTCTCTGTCCGGGAGGGTGGAGACCCAGTACTTC.

The chain employs TRBV9 and TRBJ2-5, with TRBD2 matching 10 bases. The CDR3 covers 14 residues. Trimming cost V 3 bases and J 5 bases; bases outside gene matches: 4. Germline-derived CDR1 and CDR2 are SGDLS and YYNGEE. CDR3 protein: CASSGAGGAETQYF. The CDR3 bases are TGTGCCAGCAGCGGAGCGGGAGGGGCGGAGACCCAGTACTTC.

The chain links TRBV4-1 to TRBJ2-3; unclear D gene. V lost 0 bases, J lost 6 bases, and 7 bases lay in between. The CDR3 is made up of 13 amino acids. The germline V gene has CDR1 MGHRA and CDR2 YSYEKL. The CDR3: CASSQDVQDTQYF. The CDR3 nucleotides are TGCGCCAGCAGCCAAGATGTTCAGGATACGCAGTATTTT.

This sequence joins TRBV2 and TRBJ2-6; 7 nucleotides match TRBD1. CDR1 is SNHLY, CDR2 FYNNEI, per germline. The CDR3 spans 16 residues. V shed 6 bases, J shed 2 bases, and the junction held 7 bases outside the gene matches. CDR3 in DNA: TGTGCCAGCAGAAACAGGGGTCGGGCTGGGGCCAACGTCCTGACTTTC. As protein: CASRNRGRAGANVLTF.